This paragraph reports one T cell receptor beta chain. Clones were read by immunoSEQ multiplex PCR, and TCRdb kept only the in-frame ones, dropping some. The data contain approximately 300,000 clones, more than 75% of them seen just once; the ten biggest clones take up about 10%. The sample is drawn from a study of blood T cell repertoires in COVID-19. Study information: Spain, Italy and the United States supplied samples that represented acute and convalescent COVID-19.

The sequence came from a young woman who had recovered from COVID-19. Sequenced: PBMCs or T cells enriched from blood (not recorded which).

In DNA form, the CDR3 reads TGTGCCAGCAGCGTAGGGGTGGGGGGGGTAAATTCACCCCTCCACTTT. Amino acids: CASSVGVGGVNSPLHF. The chain combines TRBV9 with TRBJ1-6; TRBD1 might be the D (5 bases). Germline assignment: CDR1 SGDLS and CDR2 YYNGEE. Trimming removed 0 bases at V and 7 bases at J, with 14 bases between. The CDR3 has 16 residues. Looking up the rest from reference TRBV9 and TRBJ1-6 gives the full variable domain: DSGVTQTPKHLITATGQRVTLRCSPRSGDLSVYWYQQSLDQGLQFLIQYYNGEERAKGNILERFSAQQFPDLHSELNLSSLELGDSALYFCASSVGVGGVNSPLHFGNGTRLTVT.